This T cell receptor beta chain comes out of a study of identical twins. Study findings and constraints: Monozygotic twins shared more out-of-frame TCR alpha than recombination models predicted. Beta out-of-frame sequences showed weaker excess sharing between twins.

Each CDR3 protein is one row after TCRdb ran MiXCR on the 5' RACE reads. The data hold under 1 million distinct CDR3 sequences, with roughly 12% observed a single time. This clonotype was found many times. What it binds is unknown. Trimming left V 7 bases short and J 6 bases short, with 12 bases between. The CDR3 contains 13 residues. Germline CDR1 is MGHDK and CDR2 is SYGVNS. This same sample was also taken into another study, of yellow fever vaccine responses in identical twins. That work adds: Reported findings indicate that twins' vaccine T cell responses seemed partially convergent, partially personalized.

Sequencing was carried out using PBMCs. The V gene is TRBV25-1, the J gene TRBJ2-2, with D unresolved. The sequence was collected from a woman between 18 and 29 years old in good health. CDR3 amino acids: CASKGQLPGELFF. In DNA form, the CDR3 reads TGTGCCAGCAAGGGCCAGCTCCCCGGGGAGCTGTTTTTT.